This T cell receptor (beta chain) came from a study of tumor-infiltrating lymphocytes in localized non-small cell lung cancer (dated by TCRdb to 2020 to 2023). Notes on the research overall: The cohort included patients whose samples were collected after neoadjuvant chemotherapy, as well as both smokers and never-smokers and several histologies. Each patient provided resected tumor tissue plus uninvolved lung tissue from the same patient, with the uninvolved lung tissue described as non-adjacent to the tumor. The same patients underwent several integrated assays, with TCR sequencing performed together with flow cytometry, multiplex immunofluorescence, RNA-seq, exome sequencing and proteomics. The overall ICON cohort was composed of some 160 surgical patients with localized non-small cell lung cancer whose tumors were resected. The paired tumor versus uninvolved lung comparison of immunoSEQ T-cell fraction included roughly 50 patients. The paper as a whole reports these results and caveats: Because assay coverage varied across patients depending on available tissue quantity, TCR sequencing was performed for only a subset of the cohort. TCR-derived T-cell fraction did not differ between the flow cytometry-defined immunotypes IM1 (good prognosis) and IM2 (poor prognosis). Higher T cell infiltration in tumors than in uninvolved lung tissue was supported by TCRbeta sequencing, consistent with immunofluorescence CD3 counts. Because different assays used different pieces of the same tissue, intratumor heterogeneity could not be separated from technical variation.

Note on this clone: Which antigen it targets is not known. Base qualities are not recorded, but no much larger clone differs from it by a single base.

The first patient joined ICON in the first half of 2016, and enrollment wrapped up when the last patient was enrolled in September 2018. Fresh tumor and matched uninvolved tissue for in-depth immune analyses, including TCR sequencing, were collected from a subcohort of about 77 patients. TCR sequencing was performed on DNA isolated from bulk tissue, without cell sorting. The germline V gene (reference sequence) specifies GTSNPN as CDR1 and SVGIG as CDR2. Its CDR3 holds 15 amino acids, cysteine through phenylalanine. Just CDR3 DNA is preserved here, 45 bases in frame from base 1. Trimming at the junction amounts to 2 bases on V and 0 bases on J, and the germline ends lie 8 bases apart. TCR sequencing with the immunoSEQ assay provided the T-cell fraction in tumor and uninvolved lung tissue. On the study's bioinformatics: To analyze survival, patients were divided into a high T-cell fraction group (upper tertile) and a low T-cell fraction group (lower two tertiles), and the two groups were compared using a log-rank test. A signed-rank test was used to check for differences in T-cell fraction between paired tumor and uninvolved lung. TCRdb took this table from immuneACCESS and kept in-frame rearrangements with V and J called. Such tables lack part of the clones; where checked against another copy, unresolved V genes explain under half of the gap, and the rest is unexplained. That table is the source of V, J and clone size, and D and trimming were worked out from the DNA. The table for this sample lists 10,000 or so clones; 70% to 85% of them were counted only once. 6.9% of the sample comes from the top ten.

This chain joins TRBV30 to TRBJ2-6; the D gene is unclear. The TCR sequence derives from a human donor with non-small cell lung cancer. Sequences were obtained from uninvolved lung tissue not adjacent to the tumor. The nucleotide sequence is TGTGCCTGGAGTATTGGTGGCTCTGGGGCCAACGTCCTGACTTTC. This encodes CAWSIGGSGANVLTF.